These 10 T cell receptor beta chains were all obtained from the same sample, sequenced in a study of PD-1 blockade in classical Hodgkin lymphoma. Profiling relied on immunoSEQ multiplex PCR, and the TCRdb table lists in-frame clones only, not all of them. The profile covers about 21,000 clones, with around nine tenths appearing a single time and about 7% taken by the ten largest. Specified time point: newly diagnosed, previously untreated cHL patient sample. Negative selection with magnets was how CD8+ T cells were isolated from the thawed PBMCs. Sequenced sample: CD8+ T cells from blood. These receptors were obtained from a human donor with classical Hodgkin lymphoma.

The chain uses TRBV13 and TRBJ2-5, with D perhaps TRBD1 or TRBD2 (6 bases each). The CDR3 length is 15 residues. Deletions cut 2 bases from V and 5 bases from J, with 15 bases between. Per the germline V gene, CDR1 is PRHDT and CDR2 is FYEKMQ (reference sequence). The CDR3 loop reads CASSLRGGRFETQYF. In nucleotides, the CDR3 is TGTGCCAGCAGCTTACGAGGGGGGCGCTTTGAGACCCAGTACTTC.

The count of this clone is one. The chain is built from TRBV28 and TRBJ1-3; D possibly corresponds to TRBD1 (5 bases). The CDR3 is made up of 18 amino acids. The germline CDR1 and CDR2 sequences are MDHEN and SYDVKM. V lost 5 bases, J lost 2 bases, and 22 bases lay in between. CDR3 coding DNA: TGTGCCAGCAGTGGGACTTCCTCGTGGTGGAGTCCTGGAAACACCATATATTTT. Protein: CASSGTSSWWSPGNTIYF.

This clone was recorded a few times. The chain is built from TRBV25-1 and TRBJ1-2, with 8 bases fitting TRBD1. The germline gives CDR1 MGHDK, CDR2 SYGVNS. With V trimmed by 7 bases and J by 8 bases, 15 bases remained unmatched. The CDR3 spans 15 residues. CDR3 region: CASTSGQGSTRGYTF. For the CDR3, the DNA is TGTGCCAGCACCAGCGGACAGGGCTCGACCCGGGGCTACACCTTC.

The J gene is TRBJ1-2, the V gene TRBV27; no firm D call. CDR1 and CDR2 (germline): MNHEY, SMNVEV (reference sequence). This CDR3 is 12 amino acids long. Between the trimmed V and J ends, which lost 6 bases and 5 bases, there was a span of 10 bases. CDR3 in DNA: TGTGCCAGCAGGGGAATGGGGTATGGCTACACCTTC. Translating gives CASRGMGYGYTF.

The rearrangement joins TRBV6-5 to TRBJ1-1; 7 nucleotides line up with TRBD1. J gave up 4 bases and V 6 bases, and 8 bases lay outside the gene matches. The CDR3 is made up of 14 amino acids. Germline CDR1 and CDR2: MNHEY and SVGAGI. The CDR3 DNA sequence: TGTGCCAGCAGCCCCAGGGGGGGAGGCACTGAAGCTTTCTTT. Its translation: CASSPRGGGTEAFF.

The genes are TRBV27 and TRBJ1-1; the match to TRBD1 covers 7 bases. CDR3 size: 13 residues. Germline CDR1 MNHEY, CDR2 SMNVEV (reference sequence). Trimming cost V 6 bases and J 4 bases; bases outside gene matches: 5. CDR3 loop: CASRTGFGTEAFF. The CDR3 DNA sequence: TGTGCCAGCAGGACAGGGTTCGGCACTGAAGCTTTCTTT.

The chain uses TRBV6-5 and TRBJ2-7; 7 nucleotides match TRBD1. Germline-derived CDR1 and CDR2 are MNHEY and SVGAGI. CDR3 length equals 14 residues. The junction had 6 bases not matched to a gene; V was cut back by 0 bases and J by 7 bases. The CDR3 DNA follows: TGTGCCAGCAGTTACTCCGGGACAGCTTGGGAGCAGTACTTC. This encodes CASSYSGTAWEQYF.

This chain joins TRBV2 and TRBJ1-1; no firm D call. Trimming removed 3 bases from V and 1 base from J, with 12 bases in between. The CDR3 extends over 15 amino acids. From germline, CDR1 is SNHLY and CDR2 FYNNEI. CDR3 residues: CASSEAGSANTEAFF. DNA for the CDR3: TGTGCCAGCAGTGAGGCAGGATCGGCGAACACTGAAGCTTTCTTT.

V and J are TRBV9 and TRBJ2-5, with 7 bases that match TRBD2. Looked up from germline, CDR1 is SGDLS and CDR2 is YYNGEE. The CDR3 extends over 14 amino acids. The trim removed 0 bases at V and 2 bases at J, leaving 1 base unmatched. CDR3 bases: TGTGCCAGCAGCGTAGTGGGGGGGCAAGAGACCCAGTACTTC. Amino acids: CASSVVGGQETQYF.

The chain carries TRBV6-5 and TRBJ2-2; 7 nucleotides line up with TRBD2. Germline loops: CDR1 MNHEY, CDR2 SVGAGI. Trimming took 2 bases from V and 6 from J; bases not matched to a gene: 9. There are 16 residues in the CDR3. The CDR3 region is CASSYPTSFPPGELFF. The CDR3 bases are TGTGCCAGCAGTTACCCGACTAGCTTTCCTCCCGGGGAGCTGTTTTTT.